The rows below give T cell receptor beta chains drawn from one sample of a study of identical twins. One entry per CDR3 protein results from TCRdb running MiXCR on the 5' RACE reads. The sample has 1.5 million or so distinct CDR3 sequences; roughly a third are singletons. The specimen sequenced was cord blood. Receptor source: a newborn girl in good health. Both conserved end residues are part of each CDR3.

TRBJ2-7	TRBV25-1	CASSEGPRLSDEQYF
TRBJ1-5	TRBV20-1	CSAQDRNARQPQHF
TRBJ2-1	TRBV13	CASSLVKTRNEQFF
TRBJ2-5	TRBV27	CASSPYPIQETQYF
TRBJ1-2	TRBV10-2	CASSESHETLYGYTF
TRBJ2-7	TRBV10-3	CAISPKGATYEQYF
TRBJ2-4	TRBV10-3	CAISESMTGKNIQYF
TRBJ2-3	TRBV20-1	CSALELATTDTQYF
TRBJ2-7	TRBV4-1	CASSQDSEQYF
TRBJ2-3	TRBV2	CASSRRAGDTQYF
TRBJ2-2	TRBV29-1	CSVYGRQPYTGELFF
TRBJ2-3	TRBV18	CASSLTTGTGGRTDTQYF
TRBJ2-5	TRBV20-1	CSARDGMIHGEQYF
TRBJ2-1	TRBV6-5	CASSYPGRPYNEQFF
TRBJ2-2	TRBV28	CASRMDRAATGELFF
TRBJ1-1	TRBV7-9	CASSFPGSNTEAFF
TRBJ2-3	TRBV29-1	CSVEKYRGGIDTQYF
TRBJ1-1	TRBV12-3/TRBV12-4	CASSLGARTEPFF
TRBJ1-1	TRBV3-1	CASSQDLGTEAFF
TRBJ2-1	TRBV6-6	CASSKPGGASYNEQFF
TRBJ1-4	TRBV20-1	CSASGEDNEKLFF
TRBJ2-7	TRBV5-1	CASSRAGTNYEQYF
TRBJ1-6	TRBV10-3	CAISEGGARYNSPLHF
TRBJ2-7	TRBV21-1	CASSSIDFSTESSYEQYF
TRBJ2-7	TRBV7-2	CASSSGSLRPYEQYF
TRBJ1-2	TRBV12-3/TRBV12-4	CASTFTGTGVNGYTF
TRBJ2-6	TRBV20-1	CSANLAPGANVLTF
TRBJ2-1	TRBV11-3	CASSLEGGPFNEQFF
TRBJ1-2	TRBV20-1	CSARELTHYGYTF
TRBJ1-1	TRBV20-1	CSARPLTGLNTEAFF
TRBJ2-1	TRBV14	CASSQGRRKQFF
TRBJ2-5	TRBV28	CASSLFPSGTQQETQYF
TRBJ2-7	TRBV20-1	CSARGDRDLEQYF
TRBJ1-1	TRBV7-9	CASSSSSGQGTEAFF
TRBJ2-3	TRBV28	CASSPPLGTSGRRDTQYF
TRBJ1-1	TRBV10-3	CAAGMNTEAFF
TRBJ1-3	TRBV7-6	CASSSGPGNTIYF
TRBJ1-2	TRBV6-1	CASSDYGLANYGYTF
TRBJ2-1	TRBV7-2	CASSIPGQSYNEQFF
TRBJ2-7	TRBV20-1	CSAAGLAGPMEQYF
.	TRBV20-1	CSARGMVEGNYEQYF
TRBJ2-5	TRBV4-1	CASSQVGQGSQETQYF
TRBJ1-2	TRBV27	CASSFTRANYGYTF
TRBJ1-5	TRBV25-1	CASSEFGVSQPQHF
TRBJ2-1	TRBV4-1	CASSQVRDRGYNGQFF
TRBJ2-1	TRBV20-1	CSARAGGLGYNEQFF
TRBJ1-4	TRBV29-1	CSVDVAGSGEKLFF
TRBJ2-7	TRBV12-3/TRBV12-4	CASEGASGSYEQYF
TRBJ1-1	TRBV20-1	CSARDENTEAFF
TRBJ2-5	TRBV7-2	CASSPGLLWETQYF